This TCR beta chain originates from a study of a mutant IDH1 vaccine in newly diagnosed glioma. The overall study: Treated patients comprised about 62% males and roughly 40% females, mean age roughly 43 years. Prior therapy was radiotherapy, temozolomide, or both; most received both.

Study-level points and caveats: Patients mounted vaccine-induced immune responses in 90% to 95% of cases.

Germline V gene lookup returns CDR1 LNHDA and CDR2 SQIVND (reference sequence). Trimming cost V 4 bases and J 8 bases, with 23 bases left between them. This CDR3 is built from 16 residues. Concerning this clone itself: The antigen is unknown.

The sample's time point: week 35, safety follow-up. Mutant IDH1 20-mer peptide, at 300 ug, made up each vaccine dose, with topical imiquimod. Each astrocytoma in the donors was new, WHO grade 3 or 4, IDH1-mutant and ATRX-lost. Using immunoSEQ multiplex PCR, the repertoire was profiled, and TCRdb retains in-frame clones only, with some absent. The table has tens of thousands of clones, about 88% seen once. The chain has TRBV19 and TRBJ1-2; D remains unclear. The source was PBMCs, collected from a glioma patient whose treatment included an IDH1 peptide vaccine. The receptor was isolated from a man under 40 with glioma. In DNA, the CDR3 is TGTGCCAGTAGTACCCCCTCGCCGGACCGCTTGGAGGGCTACACCTTC. Translated: CASSTPSPDRLEGYTF.